Following are 21 T cell receptor beta chains from one sample sequenced in a study of cytomegalovirus exposure and HLA in healthy donors. The PCR had 60 Vbeta and 13 Jbeta primers. Produced via immunoSEQ multiplex PCR; TCRdb's table is partial and in-frame only. The sample consists of about 100,000 clones, approximately 73% of them appearing once. Sample: PBMCs. All receptors derive from a man aged 35-49 years in good health and CMV-seronegative.

The V and J genes are TRBV5-1 and TRBJ1-4, with D possibly being TRBD1 (5 bases). The CDR3 covers 15 residues. The germline CDR1 and CDR2 sequences are SGHRS and YFSETQ. V dropped 3 bases and J dropped 5 bases, with 14 bases sitting between them. The CDR3: CASSSKDNKNEKLFF. The DNA for the CDR3 is TGCGCCAGCAGCTCCAAGGACAATAAAAATGAAAAACTGTTTTTT.

V is TRBV29-1 and J is TRBJ1-5, with TRBD1 matching over 10 bases. Looked up from germline, CDR1 is SQVTM and CDR2 is ANQGSEA. This CDR3 spans 13 amino acids. Unmatched junction bases numbered 4, after V lost 7 bases and J lost 4 bases. DNA of the CDR3: TGCAGCGCAAGACAGGGGGCTAATCAGCCCCAGCATTTT. Translated, it gives CSARQGANQPQHF. Full variable domain (rest looked up from reference TRBV29-1 and TRBJ1-5): SAVISQKPSRDICQRGTSLTIQCQVDSQVTMMFWYRQQPGQSLTLIATANQGSEATYESGFVIDKFPISRPNLTFSTLTVSNMSPEDSSIYLCSARQGANQPQHFGDGTRLSIL.

The rearrangement links TRBV27 to TRBJ1-6; a weak D match, TRBD1 (5 bases). V was trimmed by 7 bases and J by 7 bases, leaving 20 bases between them. This CDR3 is 16 amino acids long. Germline V gene data show CDR1 as MNHEY and CDR2 as SMNVEV (reference sequence). The CDR3 sequence is CASNLGGNRLNSPLHF. In nucleotides, the CDR3 is TGTGCCAGCAATCTCGGGGGGAATAGGCTCAATTCACCCCTCCACTTT.

The rearrangement joins TRBV11-3 to TRBJ2-1, with 8 bases identical to TRBD2. This CDR3 region has 14 residues. Germline trimming cut 1 base from V and 9 bases from J; bases unmatched to any gene: 5. Germline V gene sequence: CDR1 SGHNT, CDR2 YENEEA. The chain's CDR3 is CASSLAGTRGEQFF. The CDR3 nucleotides are TGTGCCAGCAGCTTAGCGGGGACTAGGGGTGAGCAGTTCTTC.

The V gene is TRBV4-1, the J gene TRBJ1-3; no clear D. Germline assignment: CDR1 MGHRA and CDR2 YSYEKL. The CDR3 has 16 amino acids. V lost 5 bases and J lost 0, with 14 bases in between. CDR3 in amino acids: CASSSRGLSSGNTIYF. DNA of the CDR3: TGCGCCAGCAGCTCCCGAGGTCTGAGCTCTGGAAACACCATATATTTT.

V usage is TRBV7-8 and J usage is TRBJ1-5; 8 bases align to TRBD1. From germline, CDR1 is SGHVS and CDR2 FQNEAQ. Trimming at V came to 0 bases and at J to 7 bases, leaving 5 bases not matched to a gene. The CDR3 has 15 amino acids. CDR3 sequence: CASSLADREAQPQHF. As DNA, the CDR3 is TGTGCCAGCAGCTTAGCGGACAGGGAGGCGCAGCCCCAGCATTTT.

This clone is a singleton in its sample. The rearrangement links TRBV2 to TRBJ2-5; D is ambiguous. The J call may be in error: the DNA end matches TRBJ2-7 better. CDR1 and CDR2 from the germline V gene are SNHLY and FYNNEI. This CDR3 comprises 10 residues. CDR3 loop: CASREYEQYF. CDR3 sequence (DNA): TGTGCCAGCAGGGAGTACGAGCAGTACTTC.

The rearrangement links TRBV27 to TRBJ2-3; 8 bases line up with TRBD2. Trimming at V came to 5 bases and at J to 2 bases, leaving 9 bases not matched to a gene. From germline, CDR1 is MNHEY and CDR2 SMNVEV (reference sequence). The length of the CDR3 is 16 residues. The DNA for the CDR3 is TGTGCCAGCAGTATAATTACGGGGGGGCCCACAGATACGCAGTATTTT. Amino acid sequence: CASSIITGGPTDTQYF.

The genes are TRBV5-1 and TRBJ2-6, with D perhaps matching TRBD1 (6 bases). V shed 5 bases and J shed 0 bases, with 12 bases lying between them. The CDR3 runs 16 residues. Germline CDR1 and CDR2: SGHRS and YFSETQ. CDR3 in amino acids: CASRGLGGSGANVLTF. In DNA, the CDR3 is TGCGCCAGCAGGGGGTTAGGGGGCTCTGGGGCCAACGTCCTGACTTTC.

This chain joins TRBV11-3 and TRBJ2-4; TRBD1 matches 9 bases. The V and J ends lost 5 bases and 6 bases, in that order; junction bases with no gene match: 5. CDR3 length: 14 amino acids. Germline CDR1 SGHNT, CDR2 YENEEA. Here the CDR3 DNA reads TGTGCCAGCAGCCAACAGGGGGCCGGAAACATTCAGTACTTC. Protein sequence: CASSQQGAGNIQYF.

The chain is built from TRBV6-5 and TRBJ2-7; TRBD2 matches 9 bases. V lost 0 bases to trimming and J lost 1 base; unmatched junction nucleotides: 4. CDR1 MNHEY and CDR2 SVGAGI come from the germline V gene. The CDR3 consists of 16 residues. The CDR3 DNA reads TGTGCCAGCAGTTACTCCTCTAGCGGGGAGTCCTACGAGCAGTACTTC. The encoded protein is CASSYSSSGESYEQYF.

The rearrangement uses TRBV5-5 and TRBJ2-7, with 8 bases fitting TRBD1. CDR3 length: 14 amino acids. The ends lost 3 bases at V and 2 bases at J; junction bases unmatched: 4. Germline V gene lookup returns CDR1 SGHKS and CDR2 YYEKEE (reference sequence). CDR3 sequence (DNA): TGTGCCAGCAGCTCCATGGACAGGGCCTACGAGCAGTACTTC. Residues: CASSSMDRAYEQYF.

The chain carries TRBV7-9 and TRBJ1-1; TRBD1 matches 8 bases. Looked up from germline, CDR1 is SEHNR and CDR2 is FQNEAQ (reference sequence). J gave up 4 bases and V 4 bases, and 2 bases lay outside the gene matches. CDR3 length: 13 amino acids. For the CDR3, the DNA is TGTGCCAGCAGCTACAGGGGGTCCACTGAAGCTTTCTTT. This translates into CASSYRGSTEAFF.

The chain couples TRBV7-9 to TRBJ1-2, with D tentatively TRBD1 (6 bases). V lost 1 base and J lost 8, with 11 bases in between. Germline-derived CDR1 and CDR2 are SEHNR and FQNEAQ (reference sequence). CDR3 size: 13 residues. The CDR3 region has the DNA TGTGCCAGCAGCTTAGACAGGGCTCGCGGCTACACCTTC. Protein product: CASSLDRARGYTF.

V gene TRBV5-4 combines with J gene TRBJ2-3; 12 bases map to TRBD2. V gave up 2 bases and J gave up 0 bases; unmatched junction bases: 1. CDR3 length: 16 amino acids. Germline CDR1 reads SGHNT; CDR2 reads YYREEE (reference sequence). Written as DNA, the CDR3 is TGTGCCAGCAGCTTTCTAGCGGGGGGGAGCACAGATACGCAGTATTTT. Translated, it gives CASSFLAGGSTDTQYF.

This chain uses TRBV4-2 with TRBJ2-3; D uncertain. This CDR3 has 13 residues. CDR1 is LGHNA, CDR2 YNFKEQ, per germline. The V gene lost 5 bases and the J gene lost 1 base, with 7 bases spanning the gap. The CDR3 sequence is CASSSPRTDTQYF. The CDR3 DNA is TGTGCCAGCAGCAGCCCCCGCACAGATACGCAGTATTTT.

This clone was counted ten times or more. This rearrangement joins TRBV7-9 to TRBJ1-4; perhaps TRBD1 as D (5 bases). Trimming pared 5 bases from V and 4 bases from J, leaving 14 bases between. The CDR3 runs to 15 residues. Per germline, CDR1 SEHNR and CDR2 FQNEAQ (reference sequence). This CDR3 reads CASSPGLGDNEKLFF. The CDR3 nucleotides are TGTGCCAGCAGCCCAGGTTTAGGGGATAATGAAAAACTGTTTTTT.

V and J are TRBV4-1 and TRBJ2-3; D may be TRBD2 (5 bases). The germline gives CDR1 MGHRA, CDR2 YSYEKL. The length of the CDR3 is 13 residues. V was pared by 0 bases and J by 7 bases, with 8 bases between. CDR3 bases: TGCGCCAGCAGCCAAGATCGGAGGAATACGCAGTATTTT. Protein product: CASSQDRRNTQYF.

The rearrangement joins TRBV7-6 to TRBJ2-7; 12 bases map to TRBD1. J gave up 7 bases and V 5 bases, and 9 bases lay outside the gene matches. From germline, CDR1 is SGHVS and CDR2 FNYEAQ. The CDR3 consists of 15 residues. CDR3 sequence (DNA): TGTGCCAGCAGCCGTACCGGGACAGGGGGCTGGGAGCAGTACTTC. It encodes CASSRTGTGGWEQYF.

This clone was seen a handful of times. The same CDR3 can be traced to other DNA sequences in this sample. The chain links TRBV19 to TRBJ1-5; 7 bases fit TRBD1. CDR1 is LNHDA and CDR2 is SQIVND in the germline V gene (reference sequence). V was clipped by 3 bases and J by 2 bases; unmatched bases: 4. The CDR3 sequence is 15 residues long. The DNA of the CDR3 is TGTGCCAGTAGTATCAGGGGGAGTGGCAATCAGCCCCAGCATTTT. This gives the protein CASSIRGSGNQPQHF.

Only one count was recorded for this clone. CDR3 amino acids: CASSQDRENSPLHF. CDR3 coding DNA: TGCGCCAGCAGCCAAGACAGGGAAAATTCACCCCTCCACTTT. The V call is TRBV4-3, the J call TRBJ1-6; maybe TRBD1 (5 bases). Between the trimmed V and J ends, which lost 0 bases and 7 bases, there was a span of 7 bases. CDR3 length: 14 residues. Germline V gene data show CDR1 as LGHNA and CDR2 as YSLEER.